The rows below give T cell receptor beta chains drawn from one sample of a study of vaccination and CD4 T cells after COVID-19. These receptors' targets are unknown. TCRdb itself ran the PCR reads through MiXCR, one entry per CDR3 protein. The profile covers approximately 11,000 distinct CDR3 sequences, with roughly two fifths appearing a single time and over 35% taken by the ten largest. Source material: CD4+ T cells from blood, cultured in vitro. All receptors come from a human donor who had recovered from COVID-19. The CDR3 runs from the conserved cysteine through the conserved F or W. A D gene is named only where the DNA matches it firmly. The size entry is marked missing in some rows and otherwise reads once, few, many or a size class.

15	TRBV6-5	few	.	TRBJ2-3	CASSSYVGGTDTQYF	TGTGCCAGCAGTTCCTATGTAGGAGGCACAGATACGCAGTATTTT
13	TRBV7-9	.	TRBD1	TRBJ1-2	CASSLGTGFGYTF	TGTGCCAGCAGCCTCGGGACAGGGTTTGGCTACACCTTC
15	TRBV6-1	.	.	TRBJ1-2	CASSPSMAENYGYTF	TGTGCCAGCAGCCCGAGTATGGCGGAGAACTATGGCTACACCTTC
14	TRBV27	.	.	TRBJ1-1	CASSLFHTATEAFF	TGTGCCAGCAGTTTATTCCACACGGCCACTGAAGCTTTCTTT
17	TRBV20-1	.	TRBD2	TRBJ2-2	CSARDRSGGANTGELFF	TGCAGTGCTAGAGATCGAAGCGGGGGGGCGAACACCGGGGAGCTGTTTTTT
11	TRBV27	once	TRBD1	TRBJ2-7	CASSFGQARYF	TGTGCCAGCAGTTTCGGACAGGCCCGGTACTTC
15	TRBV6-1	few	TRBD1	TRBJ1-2	CASRPGQGLYYGYTF	TGTGCCAGCAGGCCAGGACAGGGGCTTTACTATGGCTACACCTTC
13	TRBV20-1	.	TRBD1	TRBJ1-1	CSATRGRGTEAFF	TGCAGTGCAACCAGGGGGCGCGGGACTGAAGCTTTCTTT
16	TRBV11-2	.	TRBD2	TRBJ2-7	CASSPLGGKDYYEQYF	TGTGCCAGCAGCCCCCTGGGAGGGAAGGACTACTACGAGCAGTACTTC
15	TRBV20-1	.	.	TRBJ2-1	CSARDPTRLYNEQFF	TGCAGTGCTAGAGATCCGACTCGACTCTACAATGAGCAGTTCTTC
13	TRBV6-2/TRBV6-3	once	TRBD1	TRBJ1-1	CASSHGTVSEAFF	TGTGCCAGCAGCCATGGGACAGTGTCGGAAGCTTTCTTT
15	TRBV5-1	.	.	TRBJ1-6	CASSQGPVWNSPLHF	TGCGCCAGCAGTCAGGGACCTGTCTGGAATTCACCCCTCCACTTT
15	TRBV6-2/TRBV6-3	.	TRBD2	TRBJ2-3	CASTRTGGLTDTQYF	TGTGCCAGCACTCGGACCGGGGGGTTGACAGATACGCAGTATTTT
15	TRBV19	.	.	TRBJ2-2	CASRRGGVDTGELFF	TGTGCCAGTAGGAGGGGTGGCGTCGACACCGGGGAGCTGTTTTTT
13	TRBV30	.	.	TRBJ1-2	CASYSTRGGSYTF	TGTGCCTCATATTCGACCAGGGGTGGGAGCTACACCTTC
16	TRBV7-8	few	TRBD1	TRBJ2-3	CASSSYRGLPTDTQYF	TGTGCCAGCAGCTCCTACAGGGGGCTTCCCACAGATACGCAGTATTTT
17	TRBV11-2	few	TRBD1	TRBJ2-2	CASSSLYGQGNTGELFF	TGTGCCAGCAGCTCCCTATACGGACAGGGGAACACCGGGGAGCTGTTTTTT
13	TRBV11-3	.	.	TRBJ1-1	CASSFGWNTEAFF	TGTGCCAGCAGCTTTGGGTGGAACACTGAAGCTTTCTTT
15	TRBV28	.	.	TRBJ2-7	CASTTVARGEYEQYF	TGTGCCAGCACCACCGTGGCGCGTGGGGAATACGAGCAGTACTTC
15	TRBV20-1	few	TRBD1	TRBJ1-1	CSAPGQGRWDTEAFF	TGCAGTGCTCCCGGACAGGGGAGGTGGGACACTGAAGCTTTCTTT
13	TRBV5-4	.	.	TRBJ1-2	CASKAGRNYGYAF	TGTGCCAGCAAAGCCGGACGTAACTATGGCTACGCCTTC
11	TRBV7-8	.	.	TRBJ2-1	CASSAKEAQFF	TGTGCCAGCAGCGCGAAGGAGGCGCAGTTCTTC
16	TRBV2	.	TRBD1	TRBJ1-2	CASSEVAGTVPYGYTF	TGTGCCAGCAGTGAAGTTGCCGGGACAGTCCCCTATGGCTACACCTTC
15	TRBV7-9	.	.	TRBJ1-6	CASSLAGALGSPLHF	TGTGCCAGCAGCTTAGCCGGGGCCCTAGGGTCACCCCTCCACTTT
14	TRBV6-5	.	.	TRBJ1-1	CASSYSGRDTEAFF	TGTGCCAGCAGTTACTCAGGGCGGGACACTGAAGCTTTCTTT
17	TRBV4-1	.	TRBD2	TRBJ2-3	CASSQGERGASTDTQYF	TGCGCCAGCAGCCAAGGCGAGCGGGGGGCCAGCACAGATACGCAGTATTTT
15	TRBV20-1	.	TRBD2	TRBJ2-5	CSATSLRGVQETQYF	TGCAGTGCTACTTCATTACGGGGGGTTCAAGAGACCCAGTACTTC
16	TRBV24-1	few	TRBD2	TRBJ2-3	CATSDPTSGLTDTQYF	TGTGCCACCAGTGATCCGACTAGCGGACTCACAGATACGCAGTATTTT
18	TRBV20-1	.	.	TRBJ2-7	CSAAAFHLVGTSSYEQYF	TGCAGTGCAGCAGCATTTCATTTGGTCGGAACTAGCTCCTACGAGCAGTACTTC
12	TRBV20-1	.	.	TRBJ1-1	CSASGGNGGAFF	TGCAGTGCTAGTGGGGGGAACGGTGGGGCTTTCTTT
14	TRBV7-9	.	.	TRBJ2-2	CASSFDTYTGELFF	TGTGCCAGCAGCTTTGACACCTACACCGGGGAGCTGTTTTTT
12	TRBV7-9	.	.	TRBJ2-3	CASSLVEDTQYF	TGTGCCAGCAGCTTAGTTGAAGATACGCAGTATTTT
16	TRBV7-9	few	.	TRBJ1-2	CASSLTALGNDGGYTF	TGTGCCAGCAGCTTGACCGCCTTGGGTAACGATGGTGGCTACACCTTC
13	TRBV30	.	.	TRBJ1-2	CAWKDPFNYGYTF	TGTGCCTGGAAAGATCCCTTTAACTATGGCTACACCTTC
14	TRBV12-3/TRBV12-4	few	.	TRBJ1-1	CASSFRGTDTEAFF	TGTGCCAGCAGTTTTAGAGGAACCGACACTGAAGCTTTCTTT
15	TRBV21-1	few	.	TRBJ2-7	CASSKNKVEGYEQYF	TGTGCCAGCAGCAAGAATAAAGTCGAAGGCTACGAGCAGTACTTC
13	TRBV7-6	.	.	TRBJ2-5	CASSSSKWETQYF	TGTGCCAGCAGCTCATCGAAGTGGGAGACCCAGTACTTC
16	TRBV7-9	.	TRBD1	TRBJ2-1	CASSGQTGSQMNEQFF	TGTGCCAGCAGCGGCCAGACAGGGTCGCAAATGAATGAGCAGTTCTTC
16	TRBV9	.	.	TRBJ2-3	CASSDGARGAGDTQYF	TGTGCCAGCAGCGATGGGGCGAGGGGGGCCGGGGATACGCAGTATTTT
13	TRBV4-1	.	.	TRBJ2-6	CASSQAGANVLTF	TGCGCCAGCAGCCAAGCTGGGGCCAACGTCCTGACTTTC
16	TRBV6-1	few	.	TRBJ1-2	CASRAGASMPNYGYTF	TGTGCCAGCCGGGCGGGTGCCTCGATGCCGAACTATGGCTACACCTTC
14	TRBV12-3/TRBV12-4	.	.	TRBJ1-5	CASSFLGDNQPQHF	TGTGCCAGCAGTTTTTTGGGTGACAATCAGCCCCAGCATTTT
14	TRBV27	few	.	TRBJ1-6	CASSLTEFNSPLHF	TGTGCCAGCAGTTTAACAGAATTTAATTCACCCCTCCACTTT
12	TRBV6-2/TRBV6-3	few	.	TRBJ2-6	CASSTGANVLTF	TGTGCCAGCAGTACTGGGGCCAACGTCCTGACTTTC
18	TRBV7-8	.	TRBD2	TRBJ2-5	CASSSTQNSGGGRWTQYF	TGTGCCAGCAGCTCCACCCAGAATAGCGGGGGAGGAAGGTGGACCCAGTACTTC
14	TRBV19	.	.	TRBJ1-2	CASSIMARNYGYTF	TGTGCCAGTAGTATAATGGCAAGAAACTATGGCTACACCTTC
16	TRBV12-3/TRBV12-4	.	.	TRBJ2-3	CASSGGGAGGPDTQYF	TGTGCCAGCAGTGGTGGGGGGGCCGGGGGACCAGATACGCAGTATTTT
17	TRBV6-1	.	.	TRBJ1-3	CASSEDPEPRSGNTIYF	TGTGCCAGCAGTGAAGACCCAGAGCCGAGATCTGGAAACACCATATATTTT
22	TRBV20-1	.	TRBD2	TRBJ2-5	CSARDRGGELFAAGERWETQYF	TGCAGTGCTAGAGATCGGGGGGGAGAGCTATTCGCGGCGGGGGAGCGTTGGGAGACCCAGTACTTC
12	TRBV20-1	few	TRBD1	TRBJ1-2	CSAGQGNYGYTF	TGCAGTGCTGGACAGGGGAACTATGGCTACACCTTC
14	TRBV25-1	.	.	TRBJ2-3	CASSDRRVADTQYF	TGTGCCAGCAGTGACCGTCGAGTGGCAGATACGCAGTATTTT
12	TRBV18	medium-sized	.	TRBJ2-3	CASSPRADTQYF	TGTGCCAGCTCACCACGAGCAGATACGCAGTATTTT
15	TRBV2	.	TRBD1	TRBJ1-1	CASRDRGNSNTEAFF	TGTGCCAGCAGGGACAGGGGAAACTCGAACACTGAAGCTTTCTTT
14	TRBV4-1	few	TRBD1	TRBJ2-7	CASSQRTGIGEQYF	TGCGCCAGCAGCCAAAGGACAGGGATCGGCGAGCAGTACTTC